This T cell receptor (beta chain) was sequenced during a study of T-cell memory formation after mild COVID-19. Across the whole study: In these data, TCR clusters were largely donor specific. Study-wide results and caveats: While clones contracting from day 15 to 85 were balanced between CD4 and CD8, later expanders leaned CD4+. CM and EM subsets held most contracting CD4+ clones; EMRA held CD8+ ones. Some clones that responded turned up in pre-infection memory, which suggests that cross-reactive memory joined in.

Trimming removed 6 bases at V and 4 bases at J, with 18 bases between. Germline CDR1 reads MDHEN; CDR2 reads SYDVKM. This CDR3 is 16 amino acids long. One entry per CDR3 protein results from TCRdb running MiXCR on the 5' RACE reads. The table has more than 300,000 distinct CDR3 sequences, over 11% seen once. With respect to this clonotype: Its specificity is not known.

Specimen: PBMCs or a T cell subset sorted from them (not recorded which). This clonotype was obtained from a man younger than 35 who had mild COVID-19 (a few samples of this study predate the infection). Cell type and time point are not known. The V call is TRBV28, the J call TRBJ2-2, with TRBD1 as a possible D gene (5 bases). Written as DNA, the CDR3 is TGTGCCAGCAGCTTGCGAAAGGGGATCGGCACCGGGGAGCTGTTTTTT. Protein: CASSLRKGIGTGELFF.